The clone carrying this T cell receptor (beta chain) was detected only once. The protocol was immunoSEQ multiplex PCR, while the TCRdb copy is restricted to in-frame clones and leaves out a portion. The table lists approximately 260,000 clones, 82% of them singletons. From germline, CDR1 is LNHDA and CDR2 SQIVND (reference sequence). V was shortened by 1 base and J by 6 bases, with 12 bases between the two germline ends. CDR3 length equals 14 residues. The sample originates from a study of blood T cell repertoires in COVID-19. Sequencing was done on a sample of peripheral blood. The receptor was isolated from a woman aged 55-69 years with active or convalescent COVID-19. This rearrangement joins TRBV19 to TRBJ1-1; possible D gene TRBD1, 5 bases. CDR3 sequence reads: CASSIVGRVAEAFF. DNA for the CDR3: TGTGCCAGTAGTATAGTGGGCAGGGTGGCTGAAGCTTTCTTT.